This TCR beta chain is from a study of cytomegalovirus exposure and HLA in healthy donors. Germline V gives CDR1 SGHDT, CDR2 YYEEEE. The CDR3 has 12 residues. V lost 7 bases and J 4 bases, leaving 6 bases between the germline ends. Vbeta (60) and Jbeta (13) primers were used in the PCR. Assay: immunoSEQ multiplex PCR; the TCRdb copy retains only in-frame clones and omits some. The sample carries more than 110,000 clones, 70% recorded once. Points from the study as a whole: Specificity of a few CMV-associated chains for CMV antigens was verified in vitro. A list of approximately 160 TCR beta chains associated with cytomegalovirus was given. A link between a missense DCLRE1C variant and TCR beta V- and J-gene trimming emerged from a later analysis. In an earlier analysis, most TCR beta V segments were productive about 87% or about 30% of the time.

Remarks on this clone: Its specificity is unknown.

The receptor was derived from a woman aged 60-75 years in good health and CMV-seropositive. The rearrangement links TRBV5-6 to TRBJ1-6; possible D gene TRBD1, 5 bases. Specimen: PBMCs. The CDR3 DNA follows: TGTGCCAGCCGACAGTATAATTCACCCCTCCACTTT. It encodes CASRQYNSPLHF.